This TCR beta chain was obtained from a study of blood T cell repertoires in COVID-19. About the study: There were acute and convalescent COVID-19 samples, and they came from the United States, Italy and Spain. The cDNA or gDNA used as material had been derived from T cells, B-cell-depleted T cells, or PBMCs.

This clone was seen a single time. Study processing details: Nucleated cell number was recorded as an estimate derived from reference gene primer amplification. Libraries were prepared by immunoSEQ multiplex PCR; TCRdb keeps only in-frame clonotypes and omits some of them. V and J calls and clone size are as listed in that table; D and trimming were resolved from the DNA. This sample carries over 130,000 clones, roughly 81% of them seen once, and the ten largest clones take roughly 8.6%. V was clipped by 5 bases and J by 7 bases; unmatched bases: 4. The CDR3 consists of 13 residues. The V gene's germline CDR1 is SGHNT and CDR2 YENEEA.

Input material: peripheral blood. This sequence originates from a woman in her 50s with active or convalescent COVID-19. The V gene is TRBV11-3, the J gene TRBJ2-1, with 8 bases lining up with TRBD2. CDR3 DNA: TGTGCCAGCAGCCCCCGGGGGGGGAATGAGCAGTTCTTC. Its translation is CASSPRGGNEQFF.